Below are 14 T cell receptor beta chains sequenced from a single sample in a study of CXCR3-negative and CXCR3-positive naive CD8 T cells. Overall study results and limits: CXCR3-positive naive cells had TRB CDR3s that were more hydrophobic than CXCR3-negative naive cells had.

5' RACE with UMI labels generated the TRB cDNA libraries. Reanalyzing the 5' RACE reads, TCRdb keeps one entry per CDR3 protein, without DNA. Its table lists approximately 130,000 distinct CDR3 sequences. These receptors have no known antigen. Sequencing input: naive CXCR3+ CD8+ T cells from blood. The subset denotes: CD45RO-CCR7+CD27+CD95- naive CD8+ T cells expressing CXCR3 (TNR3+). All receptors come from a human donor in good health. Some clones in this sample may be carry-over from other donors' samples.

V gene TRBV21-1 combines with J gene TRBJ2-7; TCRdb calls TRBD1, which cannot be checked without DNA. TRBV21-1 counts as a pseudogene. The CDR3 covers 21 residues. Here the CDR3 reads CASRTLRQKSAVGQGAYEQYF.

The gene calls are TRBV6-5 and TRBJ1-3. This CDR3 is 15 amino acids long. CDR1 and CDR2 from the germline V gene are MNHEY and SVGAGI. CDR3 amino acids: CASSYSWGSGNTIYF.

The chain employs TRBV4-2 and TRBJ2-5; the TRBD2 assignment by TCRdb is unverifiable without DNA. The CDR3 totals 18 residues. CDR1 is LGHNA, CDR2 YNFKEQ, per germline. This CDR3 reads CASSHLTSGGAHQETQYF.

The chain is built from TRBV29-1 and TRBJ2-1; TCRdb gives TRBD1 as the D gene, but with no DNA this cannot be confirmed. The CDR3 sequence is 11 residues long. Germline-derived CDR1 and CDR2 are SQVTM and ANQGSEA. The CDR3 spells CSVGPGSEQFF.

The rearrangement joins TRBV4-3 to TRBJ2-7; no DNA is available, so the TRBD1 call from TCRdb remains unchecked. Looked up from germline, CDR1 is LGHNA and CDR2 is YSLEER. The CDR3 length is 13 residues. The CDR3 sequence: CASSQSGGDEQYF.

CDR3: CSVVDSYTEAFF. The chain combines TRBV29-1 with TRBJ1-1; TCRdb selects TRBD1, and the lack of DNA leaves this call unchecked. CDR1 and CDR2 from the germline V gene are SQVTM and ANQGSEA. The CDR3 contains 12 residues.

The CDR3 protein is CSARHDRGAYEQYF. This rearrangement joins TRBV20-1 to TRBJ2-7; TCRdb proposes TRBD1, but this gene call is untestable without DNA. Looked up from germline, CDR1 is DFQATT and CDR2 is SNEGSKA (reference sequence). CDR3 length: 14 amino acids.

The J gene is TRBJ2-1, the V gene TRBV4-1. The germline CDR1 and CDR2 sequences are MGHRA and YSYEKL. This CDR3 comprises 16 residues. CDR3 sequence reads: CASSQDFGTSYNEQFF.

V and J are TRBV19 and TRBJ1-1; the TRBD1 assignment by TCRdb is unverifiable without DNA. CDR1 and CDR2 (germline): LNHDA, SQIVND (reference sequence). This CDR3 has 15 residues. The CDR3 loop is CASSIGGHGSFEAFF. Supplemented by reference TRBV19 and TRBJ1-1, the full variable domain reads DGGITQSPKYLFRKEGQNVTLSCEQNLNHDAMYWYRQDPGQGLRLIYYSQIVNDFQKGDIAEGYSVSREKKESFPLTVTSAQKNPTAFYLCASSIGGHGSFEAFFGQGTRLTVV.

The chain links TRBV27 to TRBJ2-7; TCRdb indicates TRBD1, and absent DNA this call remains unverified. The CDR3 is made up of 15 amino acids. Germline CDR1 is MNHEY and CDR2 is SMNVEV (reference sequence). The CDR3 protein is CASSLSPDRVGEQYF.

This sequence joins TRBV21-1 and TRBJ2-5; as DNA is missing, the TRBD1 call by TCRdb cannot be tested. TRBV21-1 is deemed a pseudogene. This CDR3 region has 19 residues. CDR3 sequence reads: CASGSSLRDRGPCRETQYF.

The chain couples TRBV29-1 to TRBJ2-7; the TCRdb D gene call, TRBD2, has no DNA to confirm it. From germline, CDR1 is SQVTM and CDR2 ANQGSEA. This CDR3 is 15 amino acids long. CDR3 amino acids: CSVEKGPRSGNEQYF.

The chain couples TRBV20-1 to TRBJ1-1. The CDR3 has 13 residues. Germline CDR1 is DFQATT and CDR2 is SNEGSKA (reference sequence). The CDR3 here is CSAGGTGHTEAFF.

The rearrangement joins TRBV13 to TRBJ1-1. The CDR3 totals 15 residues. Germline V gene data show CDR1 as PRHDT and CDR2 as FYEKMQ (reference sequence). CDR3 sequence: CASSLQGRGNAEAFF.